The 25 T cell receptor beta chains below were found in one sample sequenced in a study of CD8 T cells in ankylosing spondylitis (dated 2017 in TCRdb). Library creation used 5' RACE. Data came from an Illumina MiSeq. TCRdb applied fastp at Q25 and MiXCR to the public reads, then kept only in-frame beta chains. A single entry per CDR3 protein holds the most common genes and DNA from its merged rows. This sample has 37,000 or so distinct CDR3 sequences in its table, and 15% to 20% of those were observed once. Roughly 45% of the sample is taken by the ten largest. Source material: blood. The receptors come from a male donor with ankylosing spondylitis or in good health (not recorded which).

This clonotype was detected a few times. The V gene is TRBV5-1, the J gene TRBJ2-1; unclear D gene. V lost 0 bases, J lost 6 bases, and 7 bases lay in between. Germline CDR1 and CDR2: SGHRS and YFSETQ. This CDR3 is 13 amino acids long. The CDR3 sequence: CASSLALRNEQFF. The CDR3 DNA reads as TGCGCCAGCAGCTTGGCTCTTCGCAATGAGCAGTTCTTC.

The chain employs TRBV6-5 and TRBJ1-2, with D uncertain. Trimming took off 0 bases at V and 8 bases at J, with 13 bases between the two ends. Germline V gene data show CDR1 as MNHEY and CDR2 as SVGAGI. CDR3 length: 14 amino acids. CDR3: CASSYSRGNVGYTF. CDR3 in DNA: TGTGCCAGCAGTTACTCGAGAGGGAATGTCGGCTACACCTTC.

This chain uses TRBV29-1 with TRBJ2-4, with 11 nucleotides matching TRBD2. Germline values: CDR1 SQVTM, CDR2 ANQGSEA. V trimming: 7 bases; J trimming: 6 bases; junction bases outside the gene matches: 14. CDR3 length equals 16 residues. The CDR3, as DNA: TGCAGCGGCGTGATGAGTAGCGGGGGGGCGGGAAACATTCAGTACTTC. It translates to CSGVMSSGGAGNIQYF. The complete variable domain, with remaining parts taken from reference TRBV29-1 and TRBJ2-4, reads SAVISQKPSRDICQRGTSLTIQCQVDSQVTMMFWYRQQPGQSLTLIATANQGSEATYESGFVIDKFPISRPNLTFSTLTVSNMSPEDSSIYLCSGVMSSGGAGNIQYFGAGTRLSVL.

The chain uses TRBV28 and TRBJ2-7; D is uncertain. CDR1 and CDR2 from the germline V gene are MDHEN and SYDVKM. With 3 bases removed from V and 3 bases from J, the gap between germline ends came to 9 bases. The CDR3 is 13 residues long. CDR3 protein: CASSFQQHYEQYF. The CDR3 DNA reads as TGTGCCAGCAGTTTCCAGCAGCACTACGAGCAGTACTTC.

In its sample, this clonotype was seen a few times. The chain is built from TRBV14 and TRBJ2-2, with D maybe TRBD1 (6 bases). CDR1 is SGHDN and CDR2 is FVKESK in the germline V gene. V was cut by 0 bases and J by 15 bases, with 14 bases left in between. The CDR3 runs 13 residues. The CDR3 DNA follows: TGTGCCAGCAGCCAAGATTGGCAGGGGAAGATGTTTTTT. It is translated as CASSQDWQGKMFF.

The chain recombines TRBV7-9 with TRBJ2-3; 8 nucleotides agree with TRBD1. Germline loops: CDR1 SEHNR, CDR2 FQNEAQ (reference sequence). The CDR3 extends over 13 amino acids. V shed 8 bases, J shed 3 bases, and the junction held 4 bases outside the gene matches. CDR3 nucleotide sequence: TGTGCCAGCGGACGGACAGGGACAGATACGCAGTATTTT. Its translation is CASGRTGTDTQYF.

This clonotype appeared a few times. The genes are TRBV2 and TRBJ2-2; 9 bases match TRBD1. The junction had 4 bases not matched to a gene; V was cut back by 2 bases and J by 6 bases. Looked up from germline, CDR1 is SNHLY and CDR2 is FYNNEI. CDR3 size: 15 residues. CDR3 nucleotide sequence: TGTGCCAGCAGTGAACGGACAGGGGTTGCCGGGGAGCTGTTTTTT. Translation: CASSERTGVAGELFF.

In its sample, this clonotype was seen a few times. The chain has TRBV28 and TRBJ1-1; 10 bases agree with TRBD1. The J segment lost 5 bases and the V segment lost 0 bases, leaving 6 bases of the junction unmatched. Germline-derived CDR1 and CDR2 are MDHEN and SYDVKM. The CDR3 covers 16 residues. The CDR3 here is CASSLWTGGGKTEAFF. The CDR3 DNA reads as TGTGCCAGCAGTTTATGGACAGGGGGCGGAAAGACTGAAGCTTTCTTT.

The V call is TRBV4-2, the J call TRBJ2-2; perhaps TRBD2 as D (7 bases). Germline V CDR1 and CDR2: LGHNA, YNFKEQ. This CDR3 has 16 amino acids. V was clipped by 1 base and J by 2 bases, with 11 bases between them. CDR3 nucleotides: TGTGCCAGCAGCCAAGGACGGGGGGCAAACACCGGGGAGCTGTTTTTT. Translated, it gives CASSQGRGANTGELFF.

The V and J genes are TRBV5-5 and TRBJ2-3; D perhaps matches TRBD1 (6 bases). With 6 bases removed from V and 5 bases from J, the gap between germline ends came to 10 bases. Germline V CDR1 and CDR2: SGHKS, YYEKEE (reference sequence). This CDR3 is 12 amino acids long. The CDR3 DNA sequence: TGTGCCAGCACAGAGGGGGTAGATACGCAGTATTTT. As protein: CASTEGVDTQYF.

Only a few counts were recorded for this clonotype. This chain uses TRBV12-3 or TRBV12-4 with TRBJ1-1, with TRBD1 identical over 7 bases. This CDR3 has 14 amino acids. V shed 7 bases and J 6 bases; nucleotides not matched to a gene: 11. CDR3 in DNA: TGTGCCAGCACCTTGACAGGGAAGGGACCTGAAGCTTTCTTT. Protein sequence: CASTLTGKGPEAFF.

This sequence joins TRBV25-1 and TRBJ1-4, with D possibly matching TRBD1 (5 bases). Germline loops: CDR1 MGHDK, CDR2 SYGVNS. This CDR3 comprises 13 residues. V lost 4 bases and J 8 bases, leaving 11 bases between the germline ends. CDR3 DNA: TGTGCCAGCAGTGCGGGGCGGACGGAAAAACTGTTTTTT. It yields the protein CASSAGRTEKLFF. The variable domain in full, completed from reference TRBV25-1 and TRBJ1-4, reads EADIYQTPRYLVIGTGKKITLECSQTMGHDKMYWYQQDPGMELHLIHYSYGVNSTEKGDLSSESTVSRIRTEHFPLTLESARPSHTSQYLCASSAGRTEKLFFGSGTQLSVL.

The DNA for the CDR3 is TGTGCCAGCAGCTTCGACAGCGCCTTGAGCATTCAGTACTTC. Translated, it gives CASSFDSALSIQYF. V is TRBV7-2 and J is TRBJ2-4; tentatively, D is TRBD1 (5 bases). The CDR3 contains 14 residues. Trimming shortened V by 3 bases and J by 9 bases, and 15 bases separated the two germline ends. Germline CDR1 SGHTA, CDR2 FQGNSA.

This clonotype was observed a handful of times. The chain is built from TRBV20-1 and TRBJ2-1; D is undetermined. The V end was cut by 5 bases, the J end by 5 bases, with 13 bases between. Germline V lookup: CDR1 DFQATT, CDR2 SNEGSKA (reference sequence). This CDR3 is built from 13 residues. The CDR3 spells CSAWGGVHNEQFF. DNA of the CDR3: TGCAGTGCTTGGGGTGGGGTCCACAATGAGCAGTTCTTC.

DNA of the CDR3: TGTGCCAGCAGTTCCCATATAAGGACGGGGACGAGGGAGACCCAGTACTTC. Its protein product is CASSSHIRTGTRETQYF. The chain combines TRBV28 with TRBJ2-5; perhaps D is TRBD1 or TRBD2 (5 bases each). The germline gives CDR1 MDHEN, CDR2 SYDVKM. The CDR3 length is 17 residues. Trimming took 4 bases from V and 5 from J, leaving 23 bases between them.

The chain is built from TRBV27 and TRBJ2-1; weak D call: TRBD2 (6 bases). CDR3 length: 12 amino acids. In germline, CDR1 is MNHEY, CDR2 SMNVEV (reference sequence). V lost 1 base and J 8 bases, leaving 6 bases between the germline ends. The CDR3 DNA is TGTGCCAGCAGTTTATGGGGGGATGAGCAGTTCTTC. The encoded protein is CASSLWGDEQFF.

This clonotype has just a few counts. This chain links TRBV12-3 or TRBV12-4 with TRBJ1-1; D gene unclear. Trimming removed 5 bases from V and 4 bases from J, with 11 bases in between. This CDR3 is built from 13 residues. The CDR3 coding sequence is TGTGCCAGCAGTCGACTGTCGGGCACTGAAGCTTTCTTT. It encodes CASSRLSGTEAFF.

The chain is built from TRBV29-1 and TRBJ2-1, with TRBD2 identical over 9 bases. The germline gives CDR1 SQVTM, CDR2 ANQGSEA. V trimming: 4 bases; J trimming: 8 bases; junction bases outside the gene matches: 9. The CDR3 consists of 14 residues. Here the CDR3 reads CSVGAGGSSDEQFF. CDR3 bases: TGCAGCGTTGGGGCGGGAGGGTCAAGCGATGAGCAGTTCTTC.

The rearrangement joins TRBV9 to TRBJ2-1; 7 nucleotides align to TRBD1. V shed 0 bases, J shed 7 bases, and the junction held 13 bases outside the gene matches. The V gene's germline CDR1 is SGDLS and CDR2 YYNGEE. The CDR3 is 17 residues long. CDR3: CASSVARLGGAGNEQFF. Written as DNA, the CDR3 is TGTGCCAGCAGCGTAGCTCGTTTAGGGGGCGCTGGGAATGAGCAGTTCTTC.

Written as DNA, the CDR3 is TGTGCCAGCAGCCAAATAGCGGGGGGGACCGGGGAGCTGTTTTTT. This translates into CASSQIAGGTGELFF. The genes are TRBV4-2 and TRBJ2-2, with 11 bases identical to TRBD2. This CDR3 region has 15 residues. J gave up 5 bases and V 2 bases, and 1 base lay outside the gene matches. Germline-derived CDR1 and CDR2 are LGHNA and YNFKEQ.

This sequence joins TRBV28 and TRBJ2-4, with D perhaps matching TRBD1 or TRBD2 (6 bases each). The CDR3 is made up of 18 amino acids. The germline CDR1 and CDR2 sequences are MDHEN and SYDVKM. Between the trimmed V and J ends, which lost 6 bases and 7 bases, there was a span of 28 bases. The CDR3 sequence is CASRNRRDINLLRNIQYF. CDR3 coding DNA: TGTGCCAGCAGAAATAGGAGGGACATCAACCTTCTTCGGAACATTCAGTACTTC.

This clonotype was counted between two and nine times. The chain couples TRBV3-1 to TRBJ2-1; D not certain. Germline CDR1 is LGHDT and CDR2 is YNNKEL (reference sequence). Trimming stripped 4 bases from V and 6 bases from J, with 7 bases between. The CDR3 has 12 residues. CDR3 loop: CASSRTSNEQFF. For the CDR3, the DNA is TGTGCCAGCAGCCGGACGAGCAATGAGCAGTTCTTC.

J is TRBJ1-2 and V is TRBV29-1; TRBD1 agrees at 9 bases. The junction had 12 bases not matched to a gene; V was cut back by 2 bases and J by 8 bases. The CDR3 is 15 residues long. Germline V CDR1 and CDR2: SQVTM, ANQGSEA. The CDR3 coding sequence is TGCAGCGTTGAATTTCGCGTACAGGGGGCAAAGGGCTACACCTTC. Protein product: CSVEFRVQGAKGYTF.

This clonotype was found many times. The gene calls are TRBV3-1 and TRBJ1-1; D gene ambiguous. Trimming removed 4 bases from V and 1 base from J, with 10 bases in between. Germline CDR1 and CDR2: LGHDT and YNNKEL (reference sequence). This CDR3 contains 14 residues. The CDR3 DNA sequence: TGTGCCAGCAGCCGGAAATCTTCGAACACTGAAGCTTTCTTT. Its protein is CASSRKSSNTEAFF.

Only a few counts were recorded for this clonotype. The J gene is TRBJ2-7, the V gene TRBV6-2 or TRBV6-3; D is uncertain. CDR3 length: 11 amino acids. Trimming pared 2 bases from V and 5 bases from J, leaving 4 bases between. CDR1 MNHEY and CDR2 SVGEGT come from the germline V gene. Written as DNA, the CDR3 is TGTGCCAGCAGTTACGTCCACGAGCAGTACTTC. It encodes CASSYVHEQYF.